This TCR beta chain was recovered during a study of CD8+CD57+ T cells in acquired aplastic anemia. Notes on the study in general: For CD8+ Simpson's diversity, patients and controls showed no significant difference. Researchers report that twenty-nine CD8+ CDR3 sequences appeared in both patients and controls.

This clonotype was found a few times. Its matching antigen is unknown. This may arise from a read error, as a much more abundant clone is one base away. It was genomic DNA that served as the template for profiling TCR beta VDJ and CDR3. TCRdb reanalysed the reads using MiXCR and keeps one entry per CDR3 protein. This sample has 200,000 to 250,000 distinct CDR3 sequences, with less than 75% found just once. Those patients picked for sequencing had displayed CD8+CD57+ cell expansion on flow cytometry. There were no patients without severe acquired aplastic anemia. No therapy had been given to the patients at the time of blood sampling. This CDR3 has 12 amino acids. The germline V gene has CDR1 MNHEY and CDR2 SMNVEV (reference sequence).

This clonotype was sampled from a human donor with aplastic anemia. Sequences were obtained from sorted CD4+, CD8+, or CD8+CD57+ T cells (not recorded which) from PBMCs. The rearrangement uses TRBV27 and TRBJ2-2; D ambiguous. CDR3 DNA: TGTGCCGGCAGTGACACCACCGGGGAGCTGTTTTTT. Protein sequence: CAGSDTTGELFF.